This TCR beta chain was found in a study of blood T cells in healthy people across ages. Using a J-beta primer mix together with a sample-barcoded 5' primer, a second PCR was run for about 6 to 11 cycles. MiXCR, applied by TCRdb to the 5' RACE reads, yields one record per CDR3 protein. The table has some 1.4 million distinct CDR3 sequences, 42% seen once. Whole-study findings and limits: Estimates based on one million T cells were treated as lower bounds.

This clonotype was detected only a few times. Its target is not known. Healthy Caucasian individuals from Russia aged 6 to 90 served as donors. There are 15 residues in the CDR3. Germline lookup yields CDR1 LGHDT and CDR2 YNNKEL (reference sequence). The V end was cut by 7 bases, the J end by 2 bases, with 17 bases between. V usage is TRBV3-1 and J usage is TRBJ1-2, with a tentative D call TRBD1 (6 bases). The material sequenced was blood. The TCR was taken from a woman younger than 35 in good health. The CDR3 DNA sequence: TGTGCCAGCACCTCCCCAGGGGCCGCCAACTATGGCTACACCTTC. It is translated as CASTSPGAANYGYTF.